These 30 T cell receptor beta chains share one sample of origin, sequenced in a study of identical twins. One entry per CDR3 protein, called by TCRdb with MiXCR from the 5' RACE reads. This table has about 100,000 distinct CDR3 sequences, 5.5% to 7% appearing once. Sequenced material: memory T cells sorted from blood. Receptors were obtained from a woman aged 50 to 60 in good health.

This clonotype has just a few counts. V gene TRBV20-1 combines with J gene TRBJ2-1; TRBD1 might be the D (6 bases). Germline V gene sequence: CDR1 DFQATT, CDR2 SNEGSKA (reference sequence). The length of the CDR3 is 13 residues. Trimming removed 5 bases at V and 7 bases at J, with 15 bases between. The CDR3 region is CSAEGGRKNEQFF. Written as DNA, the CDR3 is TGCAGTGCTGAAGGGGGACGAAAGAATGAGCAGTTCTTC.

This rearrangement joins TRBV30 to TRBJ2-2, with a possible D match to TRBD2 (5 bases). This CDR3 region has 12 residues. Germline V gene lookup returns CDR1 GTSNPN and CDR2 SVGIG (reference sequence). The CDR3 loop is CGRGSEGGELFF. DNA for the CDR3: TGTGGGAGAGGGTCTGAGGGCGGGGAGCTGTTTTTT. Full variable domain (missing parts from reference TRBV30 and TRBJ2-2): SQTIHQWPATLVQPVGSPLSLECTVEGTSNPNLYWYRQAAGRGLQLLFYSVGIGQISSEVPQNLSASRPQDRQFILSSKKLLLSDSGFYLCGRGSEGGELFFGEGSRLTVL.

The chain couples TRBV20-1 to TRBJ2-5; no firm D call. Germline V gene data show CDR1 as DFQATT and CDR2 as SNEGSKA (reference sequence). The CDR3 has 14 amino acids. V gave up 2 bases and J gave up 4 bases, with 14 bases separating them. This chain's CDR3 is CSARSNQVSETQYF. In DNA, the CDR3 is TGCAGTGCTAGATCAAACCAGGTCTCAGAGACCCAGTACTTC.

The chain recombines TRBV30 with TRBJ2-2; TRBD2 matches 11 bases. Trimming removed 0 bases from V and 4 bases from J; junction bases left unmatched: 10. The CDR3 extends over 18 amino acids. The germline V gene has CDR1 GTSNPN and CDR2 SVGIG (reference sequence). CDR3 sequence: CAWSVYVTSGRGTGELFF. The CDR3 DNA sequence: TGTGCCTGGAGTGTATACGTAACTAGCGGGAGAGGCACCGGGGAGCTGTTTTTT.

This clonotype was seen repeatedly, ten times or more. The chain carries TRBV24-1 and TRBJ2-2, with TRBD1 as a possible D gene (6 bases). Trimming took 9 bases from V and 6 from J, leaving 13 bases between them. CDR3 length: 13 residues. Germline CDR1 KGHDR, CDR2 SFDVKD. The CDR3 reads CATETAGAGELFF. Here the CDR3 DNA reads TGTGCCACCGAGACTGCAGGGGCCGGGGAGCTGTTTTTT.

This clonotype was counted many times. This chain connects TRBV30 to TRBJ2-3, with TRBD2 matching over 8 bases. Losses at the gene ends were 5 bases for V and 0 bases for J; bases not matched to a gene: 1. Per the germline V gene, CDR1 is GTSNPN and CDR2 is SVGIG (reference sequence). The CDR3 is 13 amino acids. The CDR3 nucleotides read TGTGCCTGGGCGGGAGGAAGCACAGATACGCAGTATTTT. Its translation is CAWAGGSTDTQYF.

The table lists this clonotype with many counts. J is TRBJ2-3 and V is TRBV20-1; no definite D call. Germline CDR1 and CDR2: DFQATT and SNEGSKA (reference sequence). This CDR3 has 12 amino acids. Trimming shortened V by 2 bases and J by 6 bases, and 9 bases separated the two germline ends. Here the CDR3 reads CSARKESDTQYF. The DNA for the CDR3 is TGCAGTGCTAGAAAGGAGTCGGATACGCAGTATTTT.

This clonotype was observed at least ten times. The CDR3 DNA reads TGTGCCAGCAAGTTAGCGGGAGAAGGGCAGTTCTTC. It encodes CASKLAGEGQFF. The chain joins TRBV2 to TRBJ2-1; 9 nucleotides match TRBD2. The CDR3 has 12 residues. J was trimmed by 12 bases and V by 7 bases; bases with no gene match: 7. Germline values: CDR1 SNHLY, CDR2 FYNNEI.

For this clonotype: A much larger clone differs by one base, so this may be a read error. As the CDR3 is not closed by the conserved phenylalanine or tryptophan, this likely results from a read error. CDR3 sequence reads: CASQRERANNEQFY. Here the CDR3 DNA reads TGTGCCAGCCAGCGGGAGAGGGCCAACAATGAGCAGTTCTAC. The rearrangement joins TRBV11-2 to TRBJ2-1, with 8 positions matching TRBD2. Germline V gene lookup returns CDR1 SGHAT and CDR2 FQNNGV. V was clipped by 8 bases and J by 5 bases; unmatched bases: 8. The CDR3 is 14 residues long.

This clonotype was found many times. V is TRBV7-6 and J is TRBJ2-1; 9 bases fit TRBD2. Germline CDR1 reads SGHVS; CDR2 reads FNYEAQ. The CDR3 is made up of 16 amino acids. The V and J ends lost 1 base and 4 bases, in that order; junction bases with no gene match: 5. CDR3 sequence: CASSLVTSGPYNEQFF. CDR3 sequence (DNA): TGTGCCAGCAGCTTAGTTACTAGCGGGCCTTACAATGAGCAGTTCTTC.

In the case of this clonotype: Possible read error: a much larger clone is one base away. The gene calls are TRBV11-1 and TRBJ2-5, with D possibly called TRBD1 or TRBD2 (5 bases each). Germline CDR1 is SGHAT and CDR2 is FQDESV (reference sequence). The CDR3 runs 14 residues. The CDR3 loop reads CASTLEGLQETQYF. Written as DNA, the CDR3 is TGTGCCAGCACCTTAGAGGGGTTACAAGAGACCCAGTACTTC.

This clonotype has a handful of counts. The V call is TRBV11-2, the J call TRBJ2-2; the D gene is possibly TRBD1 (8 bases). The CDR3 has 15 amino acids. Germline CDR1 is SGHAT and CDR2 is FQNNGV. V was shortened by 6 bases and J by 6 bases, with 17 bases between the two germline ends. This CDR3 is CASRKNTGGAGELFF. The DNA for the CDR3 is TGTGCCAGCAGGAAGAACACAGGGGGGGCCGGGGAGCTGTTTTTT.

This clonotype was recorded at least ten times. The chain carries TRBV19 and TRBJ1-6; D remains unclear. CDR1 is LNHDA and CDR2 is SQIVND in the germline V gene (reference sequence). Trimming left V 10 bases short and J 8 bases short, with 15 bases between. The CDR3 is 13 residues long. As DNA, the CDR3 is TGTGCCACCAGATACGGTCTATATTCACCCCTCCACTTT. Translating it yields CATRYGLYSPLHF.

This clonotype was seen ten or more times. This chain uses TRBV29-1 with TRBJ2-3, with TRBD1 as a possible D gene (6 bases). Per the germline V gene, CDR1 is SQVTM and CDR2 is ANQGSEA. The CDR3 runs 14 residues. With 6 bases removed from V and 2 bases from J, the gap between germline ends came to 15 bases. The DNA for the CDR3 is TGCAGCGTACCCGGACAGCTCCACACAGATACGCAGTATTTT. Translated, it gives CSVPGQLHTDTQYF.

The table lists this clonotype with many counts. The CDR3 protein is CASTTRGGSSWNEQFF. The CDR3 DNA sequence: TGTGCCAGCACCACCCGGGGAGGATCGTCTTGGAATGAGCAGTTCTTC. The V and J genes are TRBV12-3 or TRBV12-4 and TRBJ2-1; TRBD2 might be the D (6 bases). Trimming shortened V by 7 bases and J by 7 bases, and 23 bases separated the two germline ends. The CDR3 extends over 16 amino acids.

This clonotype was counted ten times or more. The genes are TRBV9 and TRBJ2-1; 9 positions agree with TRBD2. Trimming took 5 bases from V and 0 from J; bases not matched to a gene: 6. CDR3 length: 16 amino acids. Germline CDR1 SGDLS, CDR2 YYNGEE. The CDR3 loop reads CASSNVLAGSYNEQFF. The CDR3 nucleotides read TGTGCCAGCAGTAACGTACTAGCGGGCTCCTACAATGAGCAGTTCTTC. The full variable domain, rest sourced from reference TRBV9 and TRBJ2-1, is DSGVTQTPKHLITATGQRVTLRCSPRSGDLSVYWYQQSLDQGLQFLIQYYNGEERAKGNILERFSAQQFPDLHSELNLSSLELGDSALYFCASSNVLAGSYNEQFFGPGTRLTVL.

This clonotype came up a few times. The chain uses TRBV30 and TRBJ2-7, with a tentative D call TRBD2 (5 bases). With 2 bases removed from V and 3 bases from J, the gap between germline ends came to 8 bases. This CDR3 has 12 amino acids. Germline CDR1 GTSNPN, CDR2 SVGIG (reference sequence). Here the CDR3 DNA reads TGTGCCTGGAGTCGTCGGGGCTACGAGCAGTACTTC. Amino acid sequence: CAWSRRGYEQYF. Full variable domain (missing parts from reference TRBV30 and TRBJ2-7): SQTIHQWPATLVQPVGSPLSLECTVEGTSNPNLYWYRQAAGRGLQLLFYSVGIGQISSEVPQNLSASRPQDRQFILSSKKLLLSDSGFYLCAWSRRGYEQYFGPGTRLTVT.

This clonotype was detected many times. The chain combines TRBV28 with TRBJ1-1; unclear D gene. Trimming left V 5 bases short and J 3 bases short, with 10 bases between. CDR1 MDHEN and CDR2 SYDVKM come from the germline V gene. This CDR3 is built from 13 residues. The CDR3 spells CASSGERYTEAFF. In DNA form, the CDR3 reads TGTGCCAGCAGTGGGGAAAGGTACACTGAAGCTTTCTTT. The full variable domain, completed using reference TRBV28 and TRBJ1-1, is DVKVTQSSRYLVKRTGEKVFLECVQDMDHENMFWYRQDPGLGLRLIYFSYDVKMKEKGDIPEGYSVSREKKERFSLILESASTNQTSMYLCASSGERYTEAFFGQGTRLTVV.

The chain uses TRBV23-1 and TRBJ2-2; D uncertain. TRBV23-1 is filed as an ORF, its function uncertain. Trimming took off 1 base at V and 5 bases at J, with 14 bases between the two ends. The CDR3 is 16 residues long. For the CDR3, the DNA is TGCGCCAGCAGTCAATTTGGCCAGAAGGGAACCGGGGAGCTGTTTTTT. It encodes CASSQFGQKGTGELFF.

In this sample, this clonotype turned up many times. The CDR3 loop reads CASSQGHRVEEKLFF. DNA for the CDR3: TGCGCCAGCAGCCAAGGTCACAGGGTGGAGGAAAAACTGTTTTTT. This chain joins TRBV4-1 and TRBJ1-4, with D perhaps matching TRBD1 (6 bases). Germline CDR1 is MGHRA and CDR2 is YSYEKL. The ends were cut back, 1 base at V and 8 bases at J, with 14 bases in the middle. The CDR3 runs 15 residues.

The chain couples TRBV11-2 to TRBJ2-3; no reliable D call. The CDR3 loop spans 14 amino acids. Trimming took off 1 base at V and 4 bases at J, with 9 bases between the two ends. CDR1 is SGHAT and CDR2 is FQNNGV in the germline V gene. The CDR3 DNA follows: TGTGCCAGCAGCTTAGGAGCCATGGCAGATACGCAGTATTTT. Translated, it gives CASSLGAMADTQYF.

This clonotype was found many times. This sequence joins TRBV12-3 or TRBV12-4 and TRBJ2-1, with 12 bases fitting TRBD2. This CDR3 comprises 20 residues. Germline trimming cut 6 bases from V and 0 bases from J; bases unmatched to any gene: 15. The CDR3 is CASSYRVSGLAGPSYNEQFF. The CDR3, as DNA: TGTGCCAGCAGCTACAGGGTTTCTGGACTAGCGGGGCCCTCCTACAATGAGCAGTTCTTC.

For this clonotype: A much more abundant neighbour one base away suggests this may be a read error. The chain recombines TRBV12-5 with TRBJ2-1; D possibly uses TRBD1 or TRBD2 (5 bases each). This CDR3 contains 13 residues. CDR1 and CDR2 from the germline V gene are LGHNT and FRNRAP. This CDR3 is CASEGPSSNDQFF. The CDR3 DNA reads as TGTGCTAGTGAGGGACCCTCCTCCAATGACCAGTTCTTC.

This clonotype was counted at least ten times. This chain joins TRBV6-5 and TRBJ1-3; D not certain. Germline CDR1 is MNHEY and CDR2 is SVGAGI. V was cut by 6 bases and J by 0 bases, with 12 bases left in between. This CDR3 spans 15 amino acids. CDR3 protein: CASRARGSSGNTIYF. CDR3 sequence (DNA): TGTGCCAGCAGAGCTAGAGGGTCCTCTGGAAACACCATATATTTT.

The V call is TRBV28, the J call TRBJ2-5; D is uncertain. The CDR3 spans 15 residues. Looked up from germline, CDR1 is MDHEN and CDR2 is SYDVKM. Trimming removed 5 bases at V and 5 bases at J, with 18 bases between. The CDR3 protein is CASSPRTGSWETQYF. The CDR3 bases are TGTGCCAGCAGTCCGAGGACGGGTTCGTGGGAGACCCAGTACTTC.

The V gene is TRBV18, the J gene TRBJ2-3, with D unresolved. Trimming cost V 0 bases and J 0 bases, with 13 bases left between them. This CDR3 is 17 amino acids long. Germline V CDR1 and CDR2: KGHSH, LQKENI. The CDR3: CASSPPSSDGSTDTQYF. CDR3 coding DNA: TGTGCCAGCTCACCACCCTCGTCCGACGGGAGCACAGATACGCAGTATTTT. Together with reference TRBV18 and TRBJ2-3, the CDR3 gives the full variable domain: NAGVMQNPRHLVRRRGQEARLRCSPMKGHSHVYWYRQLPEEGLKFMVYLQKENIIDESGMPKERFSAEFPKEGPSILRIQQVVRGDSAAYFCASSPPSSDGSTDTQYFGPGTRLTVL.

This clonotype has a count of ten or more. The chain joins TRBV2 to TRBJ2-1, with 13 positions matching TRBD2. V was clipped by 7 bases and J by 8 bases; unmatched bases: 8. CDR3 length: 15 amino acids. Germline CDR1 reads SNHLY; CDR2 reads FYNNEI. The CDR3 region is CASTHTSGRADEQFF. The CDR3 coding sequence is TGTGCCAGCACCCACACTAGCGGGAGGGCCGATGAGCAGTTCTTC. The full variable domain, completed using reference TRBV2 and TRBJ2-1, is EPEVTQTPSHQVTQMGQEVILRCVPISNHLYFYWYRQILGQKVEFLVSFYNNEISEKSEIFDDQFSVERPDGSNFTLKIRSTKLEDSAMYFCASTHTSGRADEQFFGPGTRLTVL.

This clonotype was counted only a few times. The rearrangement uses TRBV20-1 and TRBJ2-1; 8 nucleotides agree with TRBD2. The CDR3 contains 14 residues. Germline V CDR1 and CDR2: DFQATT, SNEGSKA (reference sequence). Trimming at V came to 4 bases and at J to 4 bases, leaving 6 bases not matched to a gene. The CDR3 DNA reads TGCAGTGCTATCTCACTAGCGGAGTACAATGAGCAGTTCTTC. Translated: CSAISLAEYNEQFF.

On this clonotype: Just one base apart from a much larger clone, this may be a read error. The chain uses TRBV11-3 and TRBJ1-4, with no clear D. This CDR3 spans 11 amino acids. The germline CDR1 and CDR2 sequences are SGHNT and YENEEA. The CDR3 here is CASSSNEKMFF. CDR3 in DNA: TGTGCCAGCAGCTCGAATGAAAAAATGTTTTTT.

This clonotype was counted a single time. This chain links TRBV11-2 with TRBJ2-1; no clear D. This CDR3 is built from 16 residues. Germline V gives CDR1 SGHAT, CDR2 FQNNGV. V dropped 1 base and J dropped 5 bases, with 15 bases sitting between them. This CDR3 reads CASSLAPVKAHNEQFF. The CDR3 DNA reads as TGTGCCAGCAGCTTAGCCCCCGTGAAGGCCCACAATGAGCAGTTCTTC.